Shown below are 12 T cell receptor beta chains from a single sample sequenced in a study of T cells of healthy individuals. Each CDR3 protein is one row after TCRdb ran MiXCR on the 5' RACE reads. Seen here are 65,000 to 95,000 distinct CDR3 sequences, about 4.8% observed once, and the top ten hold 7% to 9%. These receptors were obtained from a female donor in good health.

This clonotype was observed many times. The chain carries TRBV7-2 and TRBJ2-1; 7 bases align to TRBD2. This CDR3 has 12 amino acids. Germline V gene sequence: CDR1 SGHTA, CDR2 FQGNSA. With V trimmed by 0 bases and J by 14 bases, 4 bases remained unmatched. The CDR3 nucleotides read TGTGCCAGCAGCTTAGCGGCGGGAGAAAAGTTCTTC. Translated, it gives CASSLAAGEKFF.

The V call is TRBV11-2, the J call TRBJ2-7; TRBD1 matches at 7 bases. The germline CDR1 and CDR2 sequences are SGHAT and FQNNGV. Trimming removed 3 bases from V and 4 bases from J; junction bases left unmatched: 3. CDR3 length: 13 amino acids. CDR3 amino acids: CASSFRGMYEQYF. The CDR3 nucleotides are TGTGCCAGCAGCTTCAGGGGGATGTACGAGCAGTACTTC. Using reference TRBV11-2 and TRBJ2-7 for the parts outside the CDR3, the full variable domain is EAGVAQSPRYKIIEKRQSVAFWCNPISGHATLYWYQQILGQGPKLLIQFQNNGVVDDSQLPKDRFSAERLKGVDSTLKIQPAKLEDSAVYLCASSFRGMYEQYFGPGTRLTVT.

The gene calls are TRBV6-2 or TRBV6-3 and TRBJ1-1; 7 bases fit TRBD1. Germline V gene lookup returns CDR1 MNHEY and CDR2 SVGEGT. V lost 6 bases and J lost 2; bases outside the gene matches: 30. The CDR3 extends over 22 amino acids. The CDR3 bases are TGTGCCAGCAGCTACCCGATCCACCGAATTATCGAGACGCAGGGGGGCAACACTGAAGCTTTCTTT. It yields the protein CASSYPIHRIIETQGGNTEAFF.

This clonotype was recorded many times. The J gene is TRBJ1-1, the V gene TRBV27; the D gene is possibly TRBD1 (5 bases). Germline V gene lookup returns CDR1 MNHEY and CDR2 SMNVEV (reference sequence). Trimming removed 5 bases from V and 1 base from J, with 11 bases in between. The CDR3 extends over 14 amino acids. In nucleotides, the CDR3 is TGTGCCAGCAGTCTTAGCACAGGGAACACTGAAGCTTTCTTT. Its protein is CASSLSTGNTEAFF.

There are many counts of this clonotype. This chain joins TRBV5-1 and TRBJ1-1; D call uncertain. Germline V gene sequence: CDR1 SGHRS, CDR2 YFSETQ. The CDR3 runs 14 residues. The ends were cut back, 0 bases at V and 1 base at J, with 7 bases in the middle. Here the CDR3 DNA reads TGCGCCAGCAGCTTGGTCCCGGGGAACACTGAAGCTTTCTTT. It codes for CASSLVPGNTEAFF.

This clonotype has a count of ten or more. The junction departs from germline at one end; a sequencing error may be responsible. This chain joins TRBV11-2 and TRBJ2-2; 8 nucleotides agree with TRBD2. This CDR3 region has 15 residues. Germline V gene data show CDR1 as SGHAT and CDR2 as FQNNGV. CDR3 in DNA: TGTGCCAGCAGATTAGCGGGACTGAACACCGGGGAGCTGTTTTTT. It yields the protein CASRLAGLNTGELFF.

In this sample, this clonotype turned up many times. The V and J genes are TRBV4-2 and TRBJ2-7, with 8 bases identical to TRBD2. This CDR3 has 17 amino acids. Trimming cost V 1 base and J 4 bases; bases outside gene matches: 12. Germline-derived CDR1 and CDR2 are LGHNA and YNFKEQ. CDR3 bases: TGTGCCAGCAGCCAAGGGCCCTCAGGGCGGGGGGAGTACGAGCAGTACTTC. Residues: CASSQGPSGRGEYEQYF.

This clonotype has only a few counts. Written as DNA, the CDR3 is TGTGCCAGCAGTAAACAGGGGGCTCTGGATGAGCAGTTCTTC. Translating gives CASSKQGALDEQFF. The chain combines TRBV27 with TRBJ2-1; 9 bases fit TRBD1. The ends lost 5 bases at V and 8 bases at J; junction bases unmatched: 7. Germline V gene lookup returns CDR1 MNHEY and CDR2 SMNVEV (reference sequence). The CDR3 runs 14 residues.

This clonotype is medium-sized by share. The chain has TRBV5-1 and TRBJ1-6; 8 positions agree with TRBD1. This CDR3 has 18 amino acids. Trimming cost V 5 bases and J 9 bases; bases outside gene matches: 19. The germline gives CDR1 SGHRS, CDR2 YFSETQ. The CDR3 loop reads CASRGPQGAMVSASPLHF. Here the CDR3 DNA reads TGCGCCAGCAGGGGTCCGCAGGGGGCGATGGTGTCCGCTTCACCCCTCCACTTT.

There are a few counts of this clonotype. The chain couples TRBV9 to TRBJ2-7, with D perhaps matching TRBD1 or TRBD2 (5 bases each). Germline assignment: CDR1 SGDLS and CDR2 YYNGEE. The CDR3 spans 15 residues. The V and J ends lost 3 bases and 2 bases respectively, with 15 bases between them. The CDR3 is CASSAGTAETYEQYF. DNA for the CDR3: TGTGCCAGCAGCGCCGGGACCGCGGAAACCTACGAGCAGTACTTC.

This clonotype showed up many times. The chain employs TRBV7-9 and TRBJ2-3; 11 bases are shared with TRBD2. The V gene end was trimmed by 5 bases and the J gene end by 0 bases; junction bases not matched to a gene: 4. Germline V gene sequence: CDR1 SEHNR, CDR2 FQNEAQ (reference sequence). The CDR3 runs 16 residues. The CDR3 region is CASSEGLAVSTDTQYF. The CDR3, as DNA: TGTGCCAGCAGCGAGGGACTAGCGGTTAGCACAGATACGCAGTATTTT. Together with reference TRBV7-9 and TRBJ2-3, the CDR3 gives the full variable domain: DTGVSQNPRHKITKRGQNVTFRCDPISEHNRLYWYRQTLGQGPEFLTYFQNEAQLEKSRLLSDRFSAERPKGSFSTLEIQRTEQGDSAMYLCASSEGLAVSTDTQYFGPGTRLTVL.

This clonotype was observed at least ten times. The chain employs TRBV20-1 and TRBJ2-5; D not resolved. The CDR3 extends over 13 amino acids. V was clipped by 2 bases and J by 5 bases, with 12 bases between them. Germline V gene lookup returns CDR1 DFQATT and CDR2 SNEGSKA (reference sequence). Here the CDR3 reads CSARSPSTETQYF. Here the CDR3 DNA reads TGCAGTGCTAGATCGCCCAGTACGGAGACCCAGTACTTC.